This TCR beta chain was identified in a study of spatial heterogeneity in lung cancer. Overall study: Follow-up PBMC specimens underwent sequencing when available; their median timing was around 2 years after resection. More beta-chain than alpha-chain sequences were consistently detected.

The library protocol tagged each TCR cDNA with a unique molecular identifier. TCRdb independently ran MiXCR on the 5' RACE reads; one entry per CDR3 protein. The sample has 50,000 to 60,000 distinct CDR3 sequences, less than 9.5% seen once. This clonotype was seen repeatedly, ten times or more. The V gene lost 5 bases and the J gene lost 1 base, with 8 bases spanning the gap. Germline-derived CDR1 and CDR2 are SGHAT and FQNNGV. The CDR3 loop spans 13 amino acids. The time point here: blood at routine non-recurrence follow-up after resection. Sequencing covered unsorted whole RNA taken from tumor, nontumor lung or frozen PBMC.

The clonotype was recovered from a female donor with early-stage non-small cell lung cancer. The sample in question was PBMCs, obtained at follow-up. This chain joins TRBV11-2 and TRBJ2-5, with D hard to call. CDR3 bases: TGTGCCAGCAGCCTGACGCTCCAAGAGACCCAGTACTTC. Protein sequence: CASSLTLQETQYF.